The following is a T cell receptor (beta chain) sequence with its context. What it binds is not known. Unsorted PBMC DNA sequencing spanned ten immunoSEQ deep assay plates. Libraries were prepared by immunoSEQ multiplex PCR; TCRdb keeps only in-frame clonotypes and omits some of them. The sample has around 530,000 clones, around three quarters seen once. The data were taken from a study of shared clonotypes between healthy human individuals. Study observations and caveats: A limitation of the genetic and exposure-history diversity represented arose from few donors.

V was cut by 5 bases and J by 0 bases, with 14 bases left in between. Germline V gene lookup returns CDR1 SNHLY and CDR2 FYNNEI. The CDR3 consists of 15 residues. Caucasian adults living in Nashville, Tennessee, provided all samples. Source material: PBMCs. The receptor's source is a woman aged 40 to 49 in good health. Some clones in this sample may be carry-over from other donors' samples. V is TRBV2 and J is TRBJ2-7; D possibly corresponds to TRBD2 (5 bases). The CDR3 region is CASSLAPEVSYEQYF. The DNA of the CDR3 is TGTGCCAGCAGTCTAGCCCCGGAGGTCTCCTACGAGCAGTACTTC.